The 17 T cell receptor beta chains listed next were all sequenced from one sample in a study of CD8 T cells in ankylosing spondylitis (dated by TCRdb to the late 2010s). The study at large found these results: Blood from ankylosing spondylitis patients appeared to be characterized by a TCR beta motif composed of eight highly homologous amino acid variants.

No cognate antigen is known for these TCRs. The library was made by 5' RACE. For sequencing, an Illumina HiSeq 2500 was employed. TCRdb reprocessed the public reads (quality trimming at Q25 with fastp, clone calling with MiXCR) and kept in-frame beta chains. Under each unique CDR3 protein, matching rows form one entry showing the most common genes and DNA. Counted in this sample were around 430,000 distinct CDR3 sequences; 17% of them appeared once. The ten top clones hold 0.95% to 1.1% of the sample. The sample was blood, either unsorted or a sorted T cell fraction (not recorded which). These receptor sequences come from a male donor with ankylosing spondylitis.

The chain joins TRBV3-1 to TRBJ1-1, with TRBD1 matching 11 bases. The germline CDR1 and CDR2 sequences are LGHDT and YNNKEL (reference sequence). Trimming took 3 bases from V and 8 from J; bases not matched to a gene: 2. The CDR3 has 13 amino acids. Written as DNA, the CDR3 is TGTGCCAGCAGCCAGCGGACAGGGGGCGAAGCTTTCTTT. It specifies CASSQRTGGEAFF.

This clonotype was counted between two and nine times. For the CDR3, the DNA is TGTGCCAGCAGCTTAGCGGGGGTCGATACGGATACGCAGTATTTT. Translating gives CASSLAGVDTDTQYF. The chain combines TRBV7-2 with TRBJ2-3; either TRBD1 or TRBD2 may fit D (5 bases each). Germline V gene lookup returns CDR1 SGHTA and CDR2 FQGNSA. The V end was cut by 0 bases, the J end by 6 bases, with 13 bases between. The CDR3 runs to 15 residues.

There are a few counts of this clonotype. J is TRBJ1-1 and V is TRBV9; D ambiguous. Trimming took 2 bases from V and 3 from J, leaving 8 bases between them. This CDR3 spans 13 amino acids. Germline V gene lookup returns CDR1 SGDLS and CDR2 YYNGEE. CDR3 in DNA: TGTGCCAGCAGCGTTGCCGCAGACACTGAAGCTTTCTTT. Translation: CASSVAADTEAFF.

This clonotype showed up many times. This rearrangement joins TRBV20-1 to TRBJ2-5; the match to TRBD1 covers 8 bases. This CDR3 has 14 residues. V dropped 3 bases and J dropped 5; count of bases not matched to a gene: 8. CDR1 is DFQATT, CDR2 SNEGSKA, per germline (reference sequence). The CDR3 coding sequence is TGCAGTGCTAGGATTCAGGGGGCGGGGGAGACCCAGTACTTC. Amino acid sequence: CSARIQGAGETQYF.

This clonotype was observed a few times. V is TRBV4-2 and J is TRBJ1-5, with D perhaps matching TRBD1 (5 bases). V was shortened by 0 bases and J by 2 bases, with 11 bases between the two germline ends. This CDR3 has 16 amino acids. Looked up from germline, CDR1 is LGHNA and CDR2 is YNFKEQ. The CDR3 sequence is CASSQDGGVGNQPQHF. The CDR3 region has the DNA TGTGCCAGCAGCCAAGATGGAGGGGTGGGCAATCAGCCCCAGCATTTT.

The rearrangement joins TRBV11-1 to TRBJ2-5, with 7 bases lining up with TRBD1. This CDR3 has 18 residues. The V and J ends lost 2 bases and 2 bases, in that order; junction bases with no gene match: 14. The germline CDR1 and CDR2 sequences are SGHAT and FQDESV (reference sequence). CDR3 sequence: CASSLLSYLQDRQETQYF. CDR3 coding DNA: TGTGCCAGCAGCTTACTCTCATACCTTCAGGACAGGCAAGAGACCCAGTACTTC.

This clonotype appeared a few times. The CDR3 loop reads CASSLATSGLNEQFF. CDR3 DNA sequence: TGTGCCAGCAGCTTAGCGACTAGCGGTCTCAATGAGCAGTTCTTC. The rearrangement joins TRBV7-8 to TRBJ2-1; 9 bases line up with TRBD2. The trim removed 0 bases at V and 6 bases at J, leaving 3 bases unmatched. Germline assignment: CDR1 SGHVS and CDR2 FQNEAQ. The CDR3 extends over 15 amino acids.

In its sample, this clonotype was seen a few times. This chain joins TRBV12-3 or TRBV12-4 and TRBJ2-5; 7 nucleotides align to TRBD2. This CDR3 comprises 15 residues. V shed 1 base, J shed 4 bases, and the junction held 6 bases outside the gene matches. This CDR3 reads CASSLGGRALETQYF. The CDR3 DNA is TGTGCCAGCAGTTTAGGGGGGAGGGCCCTAGAGACCCAGTACTTC.

This clonotype was observed a few times. The chain employs TRBV6-4 and TRBJ1-1, with 7 nucleotides matching TRBD1. The CDR3 loop spans 15 amino acids. The junction had 10 bases not matched to a gene; V was cut back by 7 bases and J by 2 bases. The germline V gene has CDR1 MRHNA and CDR2 SNTAGT. The CDR3 protein is CASIGPGTANTEAFF. As DNA, the CDR3 is TGTGCCAGCATTGGGCCCGGGACAGCTAACACTGAAGCTTTCTTT.

This clonotype occurred a few times. The chain is built from TRBV20-1 and TRBJ2-1; no definite D call. V lost 4 bases and J 6 bases, leaving 16 bases between the germline ends. CDR3 length equals 14 residues. CDR1 is DFQATT and CDR2 is SNEGSKA in the germline V gene (reference sequence). The CDR3: CSATGPTASNEQFF. The CDR3, as DNA: TGCAGTGCTACTGGGCCTACTGCGTCCAATGAGCAGTTCTTC.

This clonotype was detected a few times. This chain's CDR3 is CAISGPEETQYF. The CDR3, as DNA: TGTGCCATCAGTGGTCCAGAAGAGACCCAGTACTTC. The V gene is TRBV10-3, the J gene TRBJ2-5; D is undetermined. This CDR3 spans 12 amino acids. The germline V gene has CDR1 ENHRY and CDR2 SYGVKD. The ends were cut back, 4 bases at V and 3 bases at J, with 6 bases in the middle.

Only a few counts were recorded for this clonotype. CDR3 in amino acids: CASSVAVGAGTGELFF. DNA of the CDR3: TGTGCCAGCAGCGTAGCTGTGGGCGCAGGCACCGGGGAGCTGTTTTTT. The chain joins TRBV9 to TRBJ2-2; D remains unclear. Trimming cost V 0 bases and J 4 bases, with 13 bases left between them. This CDR3 region has 16 residues. Germline assignment: CDR1 SGDLS and CDR2 YYNGEE. The full variable domain, rest sourced from reference TRBV9 and TRBJ2-2, is DSGVTQTPKHLITATGQRVTLRCSPRSGDLSVYWYQQSLDQGLQFLIQYYNGEERAKGNILERFSAQQFPDLHSELNLSSLELGDSALYFCASSVAVGAGTGELFFGEGSRLTVL.

This clonotype was seen a handful of times. V usage is TRBV20-1 and J usage is TRBJ1-1; D is undetermined. The CDR3 has 11 residues. The germline V and J ends were trimmed by 6 bases and 2 bases, with 7 bases remaining between them. CDR1 DFQATT and CDR2 SNEGSKA come from the germline V gene (reference sequence). In nucleotides, the CDR3 is TGCAGTGCCAAAACTAACACTGAAGCTTTCTTT. It specifies CSAKTNTEAFF.

The chain carries TRBV5-5 and TRBJ2-7; 7 bases line up with TRBD2. The CDR3 sequence is 15 residues long. Germline CDR1 SGHKS, CDR2 YYEKEE (reference sequence). After removal of 2 bases from V and 3 bases from J, the junction contained 8 bases not matched to a gene. The CDR3 protein is CASSFGAGLNYEQYF. DNA for the CDR3: TGTGCCAGCAGCTTCGGAGCGGGACTGAACTACGAGCAGTACTTC.

The CDR3 region is CSAEGSGGYEQYF. The CDR3 coding sequence is TGCAGTGCAGAGGGGTCGGGTGGCTACGAGCAGTACTTC. This rearrangement joins TRBV20-1 to TRBJ2-7, with D tentatively TRBD1 or TRBD2 (5 bases each). The V gene's germline CDR1 is DFQATT and CDR2 SNEGSKA (reference sequence). The CDR3 length is 13 residues. Trimming cost V 6 bases and J 3 bases, with 15 bases left between them.

This clonotype was detected only a few times. The CDR3 reads CATSSHPGQSNEKLFF. The CDR3 coding sequence is TGTGCCACCAGCTCTCACCCGGGACAGTCTAATGAAAAACTGTTTTTT. This sequence joins TRBV15 and TRBJ1-4, with 7 positions matching TRBD1. The J segment lost 3 bases and the V segment lost 5 bases, leaving 9 bases of the junction unmatched. Germline V gene lookup returns CDR1 LNHNV and CDR2 YYDKDF (reference sequence). The CDR3 loop spans 16 amino acids.

This clonotype has a handful of counts. CDR3 amino acids: CATSDRGSTDTQYF. The CDR3 DNA is TGTGCCACCAGTGATCGGGGCTCCACAGATACGCAGTATTTT. The V call is TRBV24-1, the J call TRBJ2-3; either TRBD1 or TRBD2 may supply D (5 bases each). CDR3 length: 14 amino acids. V was clipped by 3 bases and J by 2 bases, with 8 bases between them. Germline lookup yields CDR1 KGHDR and CDR2 SFDVKD.